The 30 T cell receptor beta chains listed next were all sequenced from one sample in a study of blood T cell repertoires in COVID-19. The protocol was immunoSEQ multiplex PCR, while the TCRdb copy is restricted to in-frame clones and leaves out a portion. Altogether a few hundred thousand clones are present, just under 90% being singletons, with the ten largest covering about a tenth. Sequenced material: PBMCs or T cells enriched from blood (not recorded which). The receptors come from a woman aged 25 to 39 who had recovered from COVID-19.

The chain is built from TRBV30 and TRBJ2-7; the D is unclear. Germline V CDR1 and CDR2: GTSNPN, SVGIG (reference sequence). The V gene lost 1 base and the J gene lost 6 bases, with 10 bases spanning the gap. The length of the CDR3 is 12 residues. This CDR3 reads CAWSGLALEQYF. CDR3 sequence (DNA): TGTGCCTGGAGTGGATTAGCTCTCGAGCAGTACTTC.

The CDR3 DNA reads TGCGCCAGCAGCTTTTTGGGGGCCTCCACCGGGGAGCTGTTTTTT. Translation: CASSFLGASTGELFF. The chain recombines TRBV5-1 with TRBJ2-2, with a possible D match to TRBD1 (6 bases). This CDR3 is 15 amino acids long. The V gene's germline CDR1 is SGHRS and CDR2 YFSETQ. V was clipped by 2 bases and J by 4 bases, with 12 bases between them.

V gene TRBV28 combines with J gene TRBJ2-3; D is uncertain. V was pared by 2 bases and J by 4 bases, with 7 bases between. Per germline, CDR1 MDHEN and CDR2 SYDVKM. The CDR3 extends over 13 amino acids. CDR3: CASSLPRPDTQYF. The CDR3 nucleotides are TGTGCCAGCAGTTTACCGAGGCCAGATACGCAGTATTTT.

The V gene is TRBV19, the J gene TRBJ2-7, with 8 bases identical to TRBD1. The V gene's germline CDR1 is LNHDA and CDR2 SQIVND (reference sequence). This CDR3 comprises 16 residues. Trimming cost V 3 bases and J 5 bases; bases outside gene matches: 12. The CDR3 DNA sequence: TGTGCCAGTAGTATCCTTGGACAGGGAGTAGGGGACGAGCAGTACTTC. It encodes CASSILGQGVGDEQYF.

This sequence joins TRBV6-4 and TRBJ1-5; 9 positions match TRBD1. The germline CDR1 and CDR2 sequences are MRHNA and SNTAGT. This CDR3 has 14 amino acids. With V trimmed by 6 bases and J by 4 bases, 4 bases remained unmatched. In nucleotides, the CDR3 is TGTGCCAGCAGGCTACAGGGGGCTAATCAGCCCCAGCATTTT. It codes for CASRLQGANQPQHF.

The chain recombines TRBV28 with TRBJ2-3; 7 nucleotides agree with TRBD1. V dropped 5 bases and J dropped 2; count of bases not matched to a gene: 7. The germline V gene encodes CDR1 MDHEN and CDR2 SYDVKM. CDR3 length: 15 amino acids. CDR3 protein: CASSPQGSLTDTQYF. The DNA of the CDR3 is TGTGCCAGCAGTCCACAGGGGTCCCTCACAGATACGCAGTATTTT.

This clone was found a few times. V and J are TRBV7-2 and TRBJ1-1; a possible D gene is TRBD1 (5 bases). Germline CDR1 reads SGHTA; CDR2 reads FQGNSA. This CDR3 comprises 12 residues. The V end was cut by 2 bases, the J end by 4 bases, with 5 bases between. The CDR3: CASSLRGTEAFF. The CDR3 DNA sequence: TGTGCCAGCAGCTTAAGGGGCACTGAAGCTTTCTTT. Full variable domain (rest looked up from reference TRBV7-2 and TRBJ1-1): GAGVSQSPSNKVTEKGKDVELRCDPISGHTALYWYRQSLGQGLEFLIYFQGNSAPDKSGLPSDRFSAERTGGSVSTLTIQRTQQEDSAVYLCASSLRGTEAFFGQGTRLTVV.

The chain employs TRBV7-3 and TRBJ2-2; 8 bases are a match to TRBD1. Germline V gene data show CDR1 as SGHTA and CDR2 as FQGTGA. V was pared by 5 bases and J by 6 bases, with 11 bases of the junction left unmatched. This CDR3 has 16 residues. The CDR3 is CASSRRTGLGPGELFF. CDR3 DNA: TGTGCCAGCAGCCGGCGGACAGGGTTAGGCCCCGGGGAGCTGTTTTTT.

The chain combines TRBV12-3 or TRBV12-4 with TRBJ2-1, with D possibly being TRBD1 (5 bases). Trimming stripped 5 bases from V and 0 bases from J, with 5 bases between. CDR3 size: 13 residues. The CDR3 spells CASSDSSYNEQFF. As DNA, the CDR3 is TGTGCCAGCAGTGACAGCTCCTACAATGAGCAGTTCTTC.

Worth noting for this clone: Mismatch with germline at one junction end may stem from a read error. This chain connects TRBV7-7 to TRBJ2-2; 9 nucleotides align to TRBD2. Germline CDR1 is SSHAT and CDR2 is FNYEAQ (reference sequence). CDR3 size: 19 residues. The CDR3 sequence is CASSFGALGLAGQTGELFF. CDR3 bases: TGTGCTAGCAGCTTTGGTGCATTAGGGCTAGCGGGACAGACCGGGGAGCTGTTTTTT.

V and J are TRBV6-5 and TRBJ1-4, with 8 bases lining up with TRBD1. Germline lookup yields CDR1 MNHEY and CDR2 SVGAGI. J was trimmed by 13 bases and V by 5 bases; bases with no gene match: 9. The CDR3 covers 13 residues. The CDR3 DNA is TGTGCCAGCAGTCCCCGGACAGGGTGGCGACTGTTTTTT. Its protein product is CASSPRTGWRLFF.

This clone was detected only once. J is TRBJ1-5 and V is TRBV7-2, with TRBD1 as a possible D gene (6 bases). Germline CDR1 reads SGHTA; CDR2 reads FQGNSA. There are 14 residues in the CDR3. Trimming shortened V by 5 bases and J by 5 bases, and 13 bases separated the two germline ends. CDR3: CASSPWTVDQPQHF. The DNA for the CDR3 is TGTGCCAGCAGCCCCTGGACAGTTGATCAGCCCCAGCATTTT.

V usage is TRBV30 and J usage is TRBJ1-2; possibly TRBD1 for D (5 bases). Germline V gene sequence: CDR1 GTSNPN, CDR2 SVGIG (reference sequence). There are 14 residues in the CDR3. V lost 0 bases and J 6 bases, leaving 14 bases between the germline ends. CDR3 protein: CAWSVGPNRHGYTF. The CDR3, as DNA: TGTGCCTGGAGTGTAGGGCCGAACAGGCATGGCTACACCTTC.

The chain recombines TRBV20-1 with TRBJ2-1; a weak D match, TRBD1 (6 bases). Germline loops: CDR1 DFQATT, CDR2 SNEGSKA (reference sequence). CDR3 length: 14 amino acids. Trimming left V 3 bases short and J 4 bases short, with 13 bases between. The CDR3 sequence is CSASPQGPYNEQFF. The CDR3 DNA reads TGCAGTGCTAGTCCGCAGGGGCCTTACAATGAGCAGTTCTTC.

The gene calls are TRBV27 and TRBJ1-1; 8 nucleotides agree with TRBD1. This CDR3 has 17 residues. V gave up 1 base and J gave up 3 bases; unmatched junction bases: 10. Looked up from germline, CDR1 is MNHEY and CDR2 is SMNVEV (reference sequence). Here the CDR3 reads CASSLLGTGGQYTEAFF. CDR3 sequence (DNA): TGTGCCAGCAGTTTATTAGGGACAGGAGGCCAGTACACTGAAGCTTTCTTT.

The chain uses TRBV5-1 and TRBJ1-1, with D unclear. The V end was cut by 6 bases, the J end by 8 bases, with 5 bases between. Per germline, CDR1 SGHRS and CDR2 YFSETQ. The CDR3 has 9 residues. Here the CDR3 DNA reads TGCGCCAGCACCCCGGAAGCTTTCTTT. Translating gives CASTPEAFF.

The chain has TRBV6-2 or TRBV6-3 and TRBJ1-2, with TRBD1 as a possible D gene (6 bases). Germline V gives CDR1 MNHEY, CDR2 SVGEGT. Trimming removed 2 bases at V and 3 bases at J, with 19 bases between. CDR3 length equals 17 residues. The CDR3: CASSYPTRQESHYGYTF. For the CDR3, the DNA is TGTGCCAGCAGTTACCCGACTCGACAGGAGTCGCACTATGGCTACACCTTC.

The chain joins TRBV2 to TRBJ1-2, with 8 bases fitting TRBD1. V shed 7 bases and J 6 bases; nucleotides not matched to a gene: 7. CDR1 and CDR2 (germline): SNHLY, FYNNEI. This CDR3 region has 13 residues. The CDR3 loop is CASTEQGADGYTF. In nucleotides, the CDR3 is TGTGCCAGCACCGAGCAGGGGGCTGATGGCTACACCTTC.

The genes are TRBV14 and TRBJ2-1; 11 nucleotides line up with TRBD2. V dropped 1 base and J dropped 4; count of bases not matched to a gene: 0. The germline V gene encodes CDR1 SGHDN and CDR2 FVKESK. The CDR3 is made up of 15 amino acids. The CDR3 nucleotides are TGTGCCAGCAGCCAAGTAGCGGGAGGGTACAATGAGCAGTTCTTC. Its translation is CASSQVAGGYNEQFF.

This chain connects TRBV12-3 or TRBV12-4 to TRBJ2-5, with D possibly matching TRBD1 (6 bases). V shed 10 bases and J shed 2 bases, with 11 bases lying between them. The CDR3 is made up of 12 amino acids. CDR3 region: CATRRGQETQYF. The CDR3 coding sequence is TGTGCCACTAGAAGGGGGCAAGAGACCCAGTACTTC.

The chain uses TRBV5-4 and TRBJ2-2, with D perhaps matching TRBD2 (7 bases). CDR3 length equals 16 residues. V lost 7 bases to trimming and J lost 2 bases, with 18 bases between them. Germline V gives CDR1 SGHNT, CDR2 YYREEE (reference sequence). The CDR3 reads CASGSGGAGNTGELFF. For the CDR3, the DNA is TGTGCCAGCGGATCTGGGGGGGCGGGAAACACCGGGGAGCTGTTTTTT.

The rearrangement uses TRBV4-1 and TRBJ2-1; D remains unclear. Trimming left V 2 bases short and J 7 bases short, with 9 bases between. The CDR3 runs 13 residues. The germline V gene encodes CDR1 MGHRA and CDR2 YSYEKL. For the CDR3, the DNA is TGCGCCAGCAGCCAAAGCAGGTGGAATGAGCAGTTCTTC. Protein: CASSQSRWNEQFF.

The chain combines TRBV9 with TRBJ2-7; 7 bases match TRBD2. The CDR3 loop spans 13 amino acids. CDR1 and CDR2 from the germline V gene are SGDLS and YYNGEE. After removal of 5 bases from V and 3 bases from J, the junction contained 5 bases not matched to a gene. This chain's CDR3 is CASSGAGHYEQYF. In DNA, the CDR3 is TGTGCCAGCAGTGGAGCGGGGCACTACGAGCAGTACTTC.

This clone turned up a few times. The chain carries TRBV4-1 and TRBJ1-1, with D possibly matching TRBD1 (6 bases). This CDR3 has 14 amino acids. With 4 bases removed from V and 5 bases from J, the gap between germline ends came to 14 bases. CDR1 and CDR2 from the germline V gene are MGHRA and YSYEKL. This CDR3 reads CASSPPTGRTEAFF. The CDR3, as DNA: TGCGCCAGCAGCCCCCCGACAGGACGGACTGAAGCTTTCTTT.

The rearrangement links TRBV7-2 to TRBJ1-4; possibly TRBD1 for D (6 bases). CDR1 is SGHTA, CDR2 FQGNSA, per germline. This CDR3 contains 15 residues. With 5 bases removed from V and 6 bases from J, the gap between germline ends came to 16 bases. CDR3 in amino acids: CASSGLKAGDEKLFF. The CDR3 coding sequence is TGTGCCAGCAGCGGATTGAAGGCAGGGGATGAAAAACTGTTTTTT. The variable domain in full, with the rest retrieved from reference TRBV7-2 and TRBJ1-4, is GAGVSQSPSNKVTEKGKDVELRCDPISGHTALYWYRQSLGQGLEFLIYFQGNSAPDKSGLPSDRFSAERTGGSVSTLTIQRTQQEDSAVYLCASSGLKAGDEKLFFGSGTQLSVL.

The chain is built from TRBV6-5 and TRBJ1-1; TRBD1 might be the D (5 bases). V lost 3 bases and J 5 bases, leaving 13 bases between the germline ends. The CDR3 runs to 14 residues. Germline CDR1 MNHEY, CDR2 SVGAGI. In nucleotides, the CDR3 is TGTGCCAGCAGTTATGGAGGGGTTAGAACTGAAGCTTTCTTT. The encoded protein is CASSYGGVRTEAFF.

This sequence joins TRBV11-2 and TRBJ2-2; D ambiguous. Germline V gives CDR1 SGHAT, CDR2 FQNNGV. CDR3 length: 19 residues. The ends were cut back, 1 base at V and 3 bases at J, with 21 bases in the middle. The CDR3 sequence: CASSLALFLSLNDTGELFF. As DNA, the CDR3 is TGTGCCAGCAGCTTAGCCCTGTTCTTGTCCCTAAACGACACCGGGGAGCTGTTTTTT.

The chain recombines TRBV18 with TRBJ2-5; D remains unclear. In germline, CDR1 is KGHSH, CDR2 LQKENI. The CDR3 sequence is 15 residues long. V lost 2 bases and J 2 bases, leaving 12 bases between the germline ends. The DNA for the CDR3 is TGTGCCAGCTCACCAACGCAGGCACTTCAAGAGACCCAGTACTTC. Protein: CASSPTQALQETQYF.

A single count supports this clone. The chain is built from TRBV2 and TRBJ1-6, with 7 positions matching TRBD1. This CDR3 has 16 residues. V lost 0 bases and J lost 4; bases outside the gene matches: 3. CDR1 and CDR2 (germline): SNHLY, FYNNEI. CDR3 bases: TGTGCCAGCAGTGAAGCGGTGGGACAGTATAATTCACCCCTCCACTTT. Its protein product is CASSEAVGQYNSPLHF.

This chain links TRBV24-1 with TRBJ2-3; 12 bases match TRBD1. The CDR3 extends over 19 amino acids. Trimming took 4 bases from V and 1 from J; bases not matched to a gene: 11. Per germline, CDR1 KGHDR and CDR2 SFDVKD. The CDR3 DNA reads as TGTGCCACCAGTGACGTCCCGGGACAGGGGGCTGGGGGCACAGATACGCAGTATTTT. Its translation: CATSDVPGQGAGGTDTQYF.